What follows are 9 T cell receptor beta chains derived from one specimen sequenced in a study of beta chain features in type 1 diabetes. Expressed TCRB transcripts were sequenced because the entire RNA isolate underwent reverse transcription. Sequencing used immunoSEQ multiplex PCR; TCRdb keeps in-frame clones, though not all of them. The sample lists some 150,000 clones; under 60% were seen once. Sequenced: Tregs from blood. These receptors were collected from a man aged 18 to 29 in good health.

V is TRBV6-5 and J is TRBJ2-7; 9 bases are shared with TRBD2. This CDR3 is built from 15 residues. Germline V gene sequence: CDR1 MNHEY, CDR2 SVGAGI. The V gene end was trimmed by 1 base and the J gene end by 5 bases; junction bases not matched to a gene: 6. The CDR3 spells CASSYWTSEGHEQYF. As DNA, the CDR3 is TGTGCCAGCAGTTACTGGACTAGCGAGGGACACGAGCAGTACTTC.

The gene calls are TRBV6-5 and TRBJ1-5; 7 bases align to TRBD1. Germline loops: CDR1 MNHEY, CDR2 SVGAGI. The ends lost 6 bases at V and 6 bases at J; junction bases unmatched: 8. This CDR3 has 14 residues. The chain's CDR3 is CASRPTGVSQPQHF. As DNA, the CDR3 is TGTGCCAGCAGACCTACAGGGGTAAGTCAGCCCCAGCATTTT.

The CDR3 coding sequence is TGTGCCAGCAGCCGGGGTGCAGGAGGCTACGAGCAGTACTTC. It encodes CASSRGAGGYEQYF. The V and J genes are TRBV7-9 and TRBJ2-7; TRBD2 is a possible D gene (5 bases). In germline, CDR1 is SEHNR, CDR2 FQNEAQ (reference sequence). The CDR3 is 14 amino acids. With 5 bases removed from V and 3 bases from J, the gap between germline ends came to 14 bases.

V gene TRBV9 combines with J gene TRBJ2-3; 9 bases line up with TRBD1. The CDR3 consists of 15 residues. In germline, CDR1 is SGDLS, CDR2 YYNGEE. Losses at the gene ends were 4 bases for V and 1 base for J; bases not matched to a gene: 4. The DNA for the CDR3 is TGTGCCAGCAGCCCCAGGACAGGGGGCACAGATACGCAGTATTTT. Protein sequence: CASSPRTGGTDTQYF.

The rearrangement links TRBV18 to TRBJ2-2, with 11 bases fitting TRBD2. CDR3 length: 16 residues. The J segment lost 3 bases and the V segment lost 0 bases, leaving 0 bases of the junction unmatched. Germline CDR1 is KGHSH and CDR2 is LQKENI. DNA for the CDR3: TGTGCCAGCTCACCACCTAGCGGGAGGGACACCGGGGAGCTGTTTTTT. Protein product: CASSPPSGRDTGELFF.

The rearrangement links TRBV6-5 to TRBJ2-7; 7 bases are a match to TRBD1. CDR1 is MNHEY, CDR2 SVGAGI, per germline. The CDR3 is 14 amino acids. V gave up 4 bases and J gave up 4 bases; unmatched junction bases: 7. In DNA, the CDR3 is TGTGCCAGCAGTTCGTTGACAGGGCGGTACGAGCAGTACTTC. This encodes CASSSLTGRYEQYF.

In its sample, this clone was seen a few times. The genes are TRBV5-1 and TRBJ2-1, with D perhaps TRBD2 (7 bases). The CDR3 runs 13 residues. V gave up 6 bases and J gave up 5 bases, with 12 bases separating them. Germline lookup yields CDR1 SGHRS and CDR2 YFSETQ. The chain's CDR3 is CASNGGQNNEQFF. CDR3 bases: TGCGCCAGCAACGGGGGGCAGAACAATGAGCAGTTCTTC.

This clone was counted a few times. The rearrangement uses TRBV7-2 and TRBJ2-7; a possible D gene is TRBD1 (6 bases). The CDR3 is made up of 12 amino acids. With 5 bases removed from V and 4 bases from J, the gap between germline ends came to 9 bases. Per the germline V gene, CDR1 is SGHTA and CDR2 is FQGNSA. The CDR3 sequence is CASSEQGYEQYF. The CDR3, as DNA: TGTGCCAGCAGCGAACAGGGTTACGAGCAGTACTTC.

The J gene is TRBJ2-7, the V gene TRBV7-3; the D gene is possibly TRBD1 (5 bases). V shed 5 bases and J shed 4 bases, with 12 bases lying between them. CDR1 SGHTA and CDR2 FQGTGA come from the germline V gene. The CDR3 runs to 13 residues. The CDR3 sequence: CASSINDRYEQYF. In nucleotides, the CDR3 is TGTGCCAGCAGCATAAACGACAGATACGAGCAGTACTTC.